One sample yielded the 12 T cell receptor beta chains listed below, sequenced in a study of blood T cells in healthy people across ages. Then a second PCR, running about 7 to 11 cycles, was carried out with a sample-barcoded 5' primer and a J-beta primer mix. TCRdb re-called the 5' RACE reads with MiXCR, one entry per CDR3 protein. The sample lists about 2 million distinct CDR3 sequences, roughly 50% occurring once. The sequencing sample was made of blood. Every receptor here comes from a woman between 35 and 50 years old in good health.

This clonotype was found a few times. The chain carries TRBV9 and TRBJ1-2; no reliable D call. Germline CDR1 is SGDLS and CDR2 is YYNGEE. V gave up 3 bases and J gave up 4 bases, with 10 bases separating them. This CDR3 is 13 amino acids long. In DNA, the CDR3 is TGTGCCAGCAGCGCCCTCTCCCTCTATGGCTACACCTTC. It codes for CASSALSLYGYTF.

The chain couples TRBV7-6 to TRBJ2-5, with 8 nucleotides matching TRBD2. The CDR3 runs to 17 residues. V was pared by 3 bases and J by 0 bases, with 9 bases of the junction left unmatched. Germline V lookup: CDR1 SGHVS, CDR2 FNYEAQ. DNA for the CDR3: TGTGCCAGCAGCTTCGACGGGACTAGTCCCCACCAAGAGACCCAGTACTTC. Translating gives CASSFDGTSPHQETQYF.

J is TRBJ2-2 and V is TRBV29-1; 7 bases are a match to TRBD1. Germline-derived CDR1 and CDR2 are SQVTM and ANQGSEA. V was clipped by 5 bases and J by 4 bases; unmatched bases: 1. CDR3 length: 12 residues. The CDR3 coding sequence is TGCAGCGTTAACAGGGGCACCGGGGAGCTGTTTTTT. It codes for CSVNRGTGELFF.

The V gene is TRBV11-2, the J gene TRBJ2-4; TRBD2 agrees at 10 bases. The J call may not be correct, given that the DNA end is closer to TRBJ2-5. The CDR3 sequence is 16 residues long. CDR1 and CDR2 (germline): SGHAT, FQNNGV. CDR3 nucleotide sequence: TGTGCCAGCAGCAGAGAGGCTAGCGGGGGATCAGAGACCCAGTACTTC. Translation gives CASSREASGGSETQYF.

The CDR3 DNA reads TGCGCCAGCAGCCCTAAGTTCGTCCGGCGGGGGCAGACAGATACGCAGTATTTT. Its translation: CASSPKFVRRGQTDTQYF. This rearrangement joins TRBV5-1 to TRBJ2-3; the D gene is possibly TRBD2 (7 bases). CDR3 length: 18 residues. The germline CDR1 and CDR2 sequences are SGHRS and YFSETQ. The V end lost 4 bases, the J end lost 3 bases, and 24 bases lay between the germline ends.

This clonotype came up a few times. The CDR3 is CAISEWRDRGIETQYF. In DNA, the CDR3 is TGTGCCATCAGTGAGTGGCGGGACAGGGGAATCGAGACCCAGTACTTC. The chain is built from TRBV10-3 and TRBJ2-5; 10 positions match TRBD1. Germline V gene data show CDR1 as ENHRY and CDR2 as SYGVKD. With V trimmed by 1 base and J by 5 bases, 7 bases remained unmatched. This CDR3 is built from 16 residues.

The CDR3 DNA sequence: TGCGCCAGCAGCCCCAATATTGGGGTTCAGGGCTCGAGGGCCAACGTCCTGACTTTC. Its protein is CASSPNIGVQGSRANVLTF. The chain recombines TRBV4-3 with TRBJ2-6, with D possibly matching TRBD1 (5 bases). V lost 4 bases to trimming and J lost 5 bases, with 24 bases between them. CDR1 is LGHNA and CDR2 is YSLEER in the germline V gene. The CDR3 has 19 amino acids.

The genes are TRBV11-2 and TRBJ1-4, with 9 bases identical to TRBD1. The CDR3 sequence is 14 residues long. Germline V gives CDR1 SGHAT, CDR2 FQNNGV. V gave up 5 bases and J gave up 6 bases; unmatched junction bases: 4. CDR3 in amino acids: CASSVGQGHEKLFF. CDR3 DNA: TGTGCCAGCAGCGTGGGACAGGGTCATGAAAAACTGTTTTTT.

This chain joins TRBV10-3 and TRBJ1-5; tentative D call: TRBD1 (5 bases). V was cut by 2 bases and J by 2 bases, with 16 bases left in between. Germline V gives CDR1 ENHRY, CDR2 SYGVKD. The CDR3 totals 17 residues. The CDR3 nucleotides read TGTGCCATCAGTGAGGGGAGGCAGGGAAGGGGCAATCAGCCCCAGCATTTT. This sequence encodes CAISEGRQGRGNQPQHF.

This clonotype was counted a few times. V usage is TRBV25-1 and J usage is TRBJ2-3; 9 positions match TRBD2. V shed 1 base and J 2 bases; nucleotides not matched to a gene: 7. Germline V gene data show CDR1 as MGHDK and CDR2 as SYGVNS. This CDR3 contains 17 residues. The CDR3 coding sequence is TGTGCCAGCAGTGAATGGGGTAGCGGGGGTTTCACAGATACGCAGTATTTT. Translated, it gives CASSEWGSGGFTDTQYF.

In its sample, this clonotype was seen a few times. The chain employs TRBV10-3 and TRBJ2-1; 8 bases are shared with TRBD1. CDR1 and CDR2 from the germline V gene are ENHRY and SYGVKD. CDR3 size: 14 residues. The V and J ends lost 4 bases and 9 bases, in that order; junction bases with no gene match: 8. Here the CDR3 reads CAISGEGQASEQFF. CDR3 DNA: TGTGCCATCAGTGGTGAGGGACAGGCCAGTGAGCAGTTCTTC.

The gene calls are TRBV4-3 and TRBJ1-1, with D perhaps TRBD1 (5 bases). The CDR3 is made up of 16 amino acids. Germline CDR1 reads LGHNA; CDR2 reads YSLEER. The V gene lost 3 bases and the J gene lost 8 bases, with 22 bases spanning the gap. CDR3 bases: TGCGCCAGCAGCCACGGAAGGACGGGGGGTGGTATGGAAGCTTTCTTT. Translated, it gives CASSHGRTGGGMEAFF.